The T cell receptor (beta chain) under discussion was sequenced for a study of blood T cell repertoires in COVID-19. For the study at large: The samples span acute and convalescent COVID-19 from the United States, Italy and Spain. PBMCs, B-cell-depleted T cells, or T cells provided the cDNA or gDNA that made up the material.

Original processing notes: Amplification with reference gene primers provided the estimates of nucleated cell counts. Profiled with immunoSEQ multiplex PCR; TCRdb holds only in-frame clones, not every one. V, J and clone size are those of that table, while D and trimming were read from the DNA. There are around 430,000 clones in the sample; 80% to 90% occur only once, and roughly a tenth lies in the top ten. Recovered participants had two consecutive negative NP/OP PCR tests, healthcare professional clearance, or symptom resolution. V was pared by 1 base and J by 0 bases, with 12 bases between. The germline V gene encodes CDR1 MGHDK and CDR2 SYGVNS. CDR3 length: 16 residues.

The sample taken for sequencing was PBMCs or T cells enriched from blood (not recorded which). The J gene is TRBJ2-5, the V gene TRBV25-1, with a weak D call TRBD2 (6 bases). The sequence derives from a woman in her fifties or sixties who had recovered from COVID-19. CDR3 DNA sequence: TGTGCCAGCAGTGAATCGCAGGAGGGGTACCAAGAGACCCAGTACTTC. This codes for CASSESQEGYQETQYF.